Listed here are 32 T cell receptor beta chains from one sample, sequenced in a study of cytotoxic CD8 clonotypes in ibrutinib-treated CLL. The data were produced by immunoSEQ multiplex PCR, yet TCRdb's version contains in-frame clones alone and is incomplete. This sample yields under 300,000 clones, of which around 77% are seen a single time; about 6% belongs to the top ten. Sequences were derived from PBMCs, sampled at disease progression, from a patient treated with ibrutinib. The receptors here all came from a human donor with chronic lymphocytic leukemia.

The rearrangement uses TRBV15 and TRBJ2-6; possibly TRBD2 for D (5 bases). Germline V lookup: CDR1 LNHNV, CDR2 YYDKDF (reference sequence). The CDR3 runs to 15 residues. Trimming removed 1 base at V and 1 base at J, with 5 bases between. The CDR3 sequence is CATSRAGSGANVLTF. The DNA for the CDR3 is TGTGCCACCAGCAGAGCGGGGTCTGGGGCCAACGTCCTGACTTTC.

This chain connects TRBV9 to TRBJ2-2, with D possibly being TRBD2 (6 bases). Germline V lookup: CDR1 SGDLS, CDR2 YYNGEE. Trimming pared 0 bases from V and 5 bases from J, leaving 14 bases between. There are 16 residues in the CDR3. CDR3 coding DNA: TGTGCCAGCAGCGTAGAAACGGGAGTAAGAACCGGGGAGCTGTTTTTT. It is translated as CASSVETGVRTGELFF. The full variable domain, with the rest looked up from reference TRBV9 and TRBJ2-2, is DSGVTQTPKHLITATGQRVTLRCSPRSGDLSVYWYQQSLDQGLQFLIQYYNGEERAKGNILERFSAQQFPDLHSELNLSSLELGDSALYFCASSVETGVRTGELFFGEGSRLTVL.

This rearrangement joins TRBV29-1 to TRBJ1-1, with 10 bases aligning to TRBD1. The V gene end was trimmed by 7 bases and the J gene end by 0 bases; junction bases not matched to a gene: 11. CDR3 length: 16 amino acids. The V gene's germline CDR1 is SQVTM and CDR2 ANQGSEA. The CDR3 sequence is CSALGQGLVMNTEAFF. CDR3 in DNA: TGCAGCGCCCTGGGACAGGGGCTTGTCATGAACACTGAAGCTTTCTTT.

CDR3 loop: CASSQTLNPYEQYF. The CDR3 DNA reads TGTGCCAGCAGTCAGACACTAAATCCCTACGAGCAGTACTTC. The J gene is TRBJ2-7, the V gene TRBV25-1, with D unresolved. Germline V gene lookup returns CDR1 MGHDK and CDR2 SYGVNS. This CDR3 comprises 14 residues. Trimming cost V 5 bases and J 2 bases, with 13 bases left between them.

J is TRBJ1-5 and V is TRBV6-6; tentatively, D is TRBD1 (5 bases). V gave up 7 bases and J gave up 6 bases, with 16 bases separating them. CDR3 length: 14 amino acids. CDR1 and CDR2 (germline): MNHNY, SVGAGI (reference sequence). In nucleotides, the CDR3 is TGTGCCAGCAACCAACCGGGACCTCTTCAGCCCCAGCATTTT. Translating it yields CASNQPGPLQPQHF.

The rearrangement uses TRBV28 and TRBJ2-7; a weak D match, TRBD2 (5 bases). CDR3 length: 15 residues. Germline CDR1 and CDR2: MDHEN and SYDVKM. The V and J ends lost 5 bases and 7 bases respectively, with 21 bases between them. The CDR3: CASSATGMWISEQYF. CDR3 coding DNA: TGTGCCAGCAGTGCGACGGGAATGTGGATATCAGAGCAGTACTTC.

The CDR3 nucleotides are TGTGCCTGTTGCAGGGGGACTAATGAAAAACTGTTTTTT. Amino acid sequence: CACCRGTNEKLFF. The chain joins TRBV6-6 to TRBJ1-4; 7 bases are a match to TRBD1. The CDR3 consists of 13 residues. Unmatched junction bases numbered 5, after V lost 11 bases and J lost 2 bases. Germline-derived CDR1 and CDR2 are MNHNY and SVGAGI (reference sequence).

This chain links TRBV5-1 with TRBJ2-7; no reliable D call. The CDR3 is 15 residues long. Per germline, CDR1 SGHRS and CDR2 YFSETQ. V lost 0 bases and J lost 0, with 10 bases in between. CDR3 sequence: CASSLARLSSYEQYF. The CDR3, as DNA: TGCGCCAGCAGCTTGGCTAGGCTAAGCTCCTACGAGCAGTACTTC.

The chain uses TRBV5-6 and TRBJ1-2; 8 bases agree with TRBD1. This CDR3 spans 15 amino acids. The trim removed 0 bases at V and 7 bases at J, leaving 8 bases unmatched. Per the germline V gene, CDR1 is SGHDT and CDR2 is YYEEEE. CDR3 loop: CASSLADRGGGGYTF. The CDR3 DNA follows: TGTGCCAGCAGCTTGGCCGACAGGGGAGGCGGTGGCTACACCTTC.

V usage is TRBV4-1 and J usage is TRBJ2-5; TRBD2 might be the D (6 bases). The germline gives CDR1 MGHRA, CDR2 YSYEKL. Trimming took off 4 bases at V and 3 bases at J, with 12 bases between the two ends. The CDR3 is 14 amino acids. The CDR3 loop is CASSLTAGKETQYF. The CDR3 coding sequence is TGCGCCAGCAGCCTCACCGCGGGGAAAGAGACCCAGTACTTC.

This clone was detected a few times. The chain has TRBV9 and TRBJ2-7; 8 bases are a match to TRBD1. Germline V gene data show CDR1 as SGDLS and CDR2 as YYNGEE. The CDR3 is 14 residues long. J was trimmed by 0 bases and V by 2 bases; bases with no gene match: 1. The CDR3 region is CASSVTGGSYEQYF. CDR3 nucleotide sequence: TGTGCCAGCAGCGTCACAGGGGGCTCCTACGAGCAGTACTTC.

V usage is TRBV11-2 and J usage is TRBJ2-7, with D tentatively TRBD2 (6 bases). CDR3 length: 14 amino acids. Germline V CDR1 and CDR2: SGHAT, FQNNGV. V lost 3 bases and J lost 2, with 11 bases in between. As DNA, the CDR3 is TGTGCCAGCAGCTTCCCGGGACTGACCTACGAGCAGTACTTC. Translation: CASSFPGLTYEQYF.

The V call is TRBV13, the J call TRBJ2-5; 10 bases fit TRBD1. J was trimmed by 1 base and V by 5 bases; bases with no gene match: 4. The CDR3 is made up of 15 amino acids. CDR1 is PRHDT, CDR2 FYEKMQ, per germline (reference sequence). CDR3 DNA sequence: TGTGCCAGCAGCCTCCGGACAGGGGGCCAAGAGACCCAGTACTTC. As protein: CASSLRTGGQETQYF.

The chain joins TRBV2 to TRBJ2-7; D remains unclear. Trimming stripped 3 bases from V and 3 bases from J, with 9 bases between. CDR1 SNHLY and CDR2 FYNNEI come from the germline V gene. The CDR3 covers 13 residues. CDR3 in DNA: TGTGCCAGCAGTGATCAGAACCTCTACGAGCAGTACTTC. This gives the protein CASSDQNLYEQYF.

The rearrangement joins TRBV27 to TRBJ1-1, with TRBD1 as a possible D gene (6 bases). The CDR3 consists of 16 residues. Germline values: CDR1 MNHEY, CDR2 SMNVEV (reference sequence). With 4 bases removed from V and 4 bases from J, the gap between germline ends came to 19 bases. CDR3 sequence reads: CASSSLWTARGTEAFF. In nucleotides, the CDR3 is TGTGCCAGCAGTTCCCTTTGGACAGCCCGGGGCACTGAAGCTTTCTTT.

The chain joins TRBV6-5 to TRBJ2-7, with 8 bases aligning to TRBD1. Germline values: CDR1 MNHEY, CDR2 SVGAGI. Losses at the gene ends were 4 bases for V and 3 bases for J; bases not matched to a gene: 8. The CDR3 spans 15 residues. The CDR3 loop reads CASSSPGTGLYEQYF. CDR3 nucleotides: TGTGCCAGCAGTTCCCCCGGGACAGGCCTCTACGAGCAGTACTTC.

Many counts were recorded for this clone. This chain links TRBV5-4 with TRBJ2-4; D uncertain. V dropped 0 bases and J dropped 5 bases, with 6 bases sitting between them. CDR3 size: 13 residues. Germline V gives CDR1 SGHNT, CDR2 YYREEE (reference sequence). CDR3 nucleotide sequence: TGTGCCAGCAGCTTGGGCAACGAAAACATTCAGTACTTC. Translated, it gives CASSLGNENIQYF.

The CDR3 here is CASKAGGWYEQYF. CDR3 DNA sequence: TGTGCCAGCAAGGCAGGGGGCTGGTACGAGCAGTACTTC. The chain couples TRBV28 to TRBJ2-7, with 8 bases fitting TRBD1. V trimming: 7 bases; J trimming: 4 bases; junction bases outside the gene matches: 6. There are 13 residues in the CDR3. The germline V gene encodes CDR1 MDHEN and CDR2 SYDVKM.

This clone was counted a few times. The rearrangement uses TRBV5-1 and TRBJ2-7; D might be TRBD2 (5 bases). Looked up from germline, CDR1 is SGHRS and CDR2 is YFSETQ. V shed 4 bases and J shed 3 bases, with 5 bases lying between them. The CDR3 is made up of 11 amino acids. The CDR3 sequence: CASSRDYEQYF. CDR3 DNA sequence: TGCGCCAGCAGCCGGGACTACGAGCAGTACTTC. Complete variable domain (other parts from reference TRBV5-1 and TRBJ2-7): KAGVTQTPRYLIKTRGQQVTLSCSPISGHRSVSWYQQTPGQGLQFLFEYFSETQRNKGNFPGRFSGRQFSNSRSEMNVSTLELGDSALYLCASSRDYEQYFGPGTRLTVT.

This chain connects TRBV27 to TRBJ2-5; 11 bases agree with TRBD2. There are 15 residues in the CDR3. J was trimmed by 5 bases and V by 6 bases; bases with no gene match: 8. CDR1 and CDR2 (germline): MNHEY, SMNVEV (reference sequence). Here the CDR3 DNA reads TGTGCCAGCAGGGATGTAGCGGGAGGGATCGAGACCCAGTACTTC. Translated: CASRDVAGGIETQYF.

J is TRBJ1-5 and V is TRBV27, with a weak D call TRBD1 (6 bases). The V end was cut by 2 bases, the J end by 6 bases, with 14 bases between. Germline V lookup: CDR1 MNHEY, CDR2 SMNVEV (reference sequence). The CDR3 has 15 amino acids. CDR3 sequence: CASSLHTGTTQPQHF. The CDR3 DNA sequence: TGTGCCAGCAGTTTACACACAGGGACGACTCAGCCCCAGCATTTT.

The CDR3 DNA reads as TGTGCCATCAGCGACCAGAACACTGAAGCTTTCTTT. It is translated as CAISDQNTEAFF. The chain has TRBV10-3 and TRBJ1-1; D unresolved. Trimming removed 6 bases at V and 1 base at J, with 6 bases between. Germline V lookup: CDR1 ENHRY, CDR2 SYGVKD. The CDR3 runs 12 residues.

Details on this clone: Sequence at one end of the junction differs from germline and may be a read error. V gene TRBV20-1 combines with J gene TRBJ2-5; 9 nucleotides align to TRBD2. Germline loops: CDR1 DFQATT, CDR2 SNEGSKA (reference sequence). The CDR3 is 11 residues long. The CDR3 DNA reads as TGCAGTGCTAGAGGGGAGGGACTAGCTAACTTC. Residues: CSARGEGLANF.

This chain uses TRBV5-1 with TRBJ2-7; D is uncertain. Germline assignment: CDR1 SGHRS and CDR2 YFSETQ. Trimming cost V 5 bases and J 1 base, with 10 bases left between them. This CDR3 region has 13 residues. The CDR3 sequence is CASRPDISYEQYF. The CDR3 DNA follows: TGCGCCAGCAGACCAGACATTTCCTACGAGCAGTACTTC.

The J gene is TRBJ1-2, the V gene TRBV10-3; 7 bases align to TRBD1. This CDR3 comprises 13 residues. Trimming cost V 6 bases and J 3 bases; bases outside gene matches: 4. The V gene's germline CDR1 is ENHRY and CDR2 SYGVKD. The CDR3 loop is CAIRAGGYYGYTF. The CDR3 DNA reads TGTGCCATCAGGGCAGGGGGTTACTATGGCTACACCTTC.

The chain couples TRBV18 to TRBJ2-7, with 7 bases identical to TRBD1. V dropped 5 bases and J dropped 2; count of bases not matched to a gene: 6. Per the germline V gene, CDR1 is KGHSH and CDR2 is LQKENI. The CDR3 length is 14 residues. CDR3 nucleotide sequence: TGTGCCAGCTCAATTGGGACAGCCGCCTACGAGCAGTACTTC. Amino acid sequence: CASSIGTAAYEQYF.

The chain couples TRBV2 to TRBJ2-3; D is perhaps TRBD1 (5 bases). CDR1 is SNHLY and CDR2 is FYNNEI in the germline V gene. Trimming stripped 8 bases from V and 2 bases from J, with 8 bases between. There are 12 residues in the CDR3. The DNA of the CDR3 is TGTGCCAGCGGGGCGGCCACAGATACGCAGTATTTT. Encoded protein: CASGAATDTQYF.

This clone was observed a few times. The chain joins TRBV5-1 to TRBJ2-3, with D maybe TRBD1 (5 bases). Germline assignment: CDR1 SGHRS and CDR2 YFSETQ. The CDR3 consists of 17 residues. Trimming removed 4 bases from V and 3 bases from J, with 21 bases in between. The CDR3 reads CASSPTQEILWTDTQYF. CDR3 sequence (DNA): TGCGCCAGCAGCCCAACACAGGAGATCCTTTGGACAGATACGCAGTATTTT. The complete variable domain, with remaining parts taken from reference TRBV5-1 and TRBJ2-3, reads KAGVTQTPRYLIKTRGQQVTLSCSPISGHRSVSWYQQTPGQGLQFLFEYFSETQRNKGNFPGRFSGRQFSNSRSEMNVSTLELGDSALYLCASSPTQEILWTDTQYFGPGTRLTVL.

The V gene is TRBV13, the J gene TRBJ2-7, with 9 bases identical to TRBD2. The CDR3 totals 14 residues. V lost 2 bases to trimming and J lost 6 bases; unmatched junction nucleotides: 5. Per the germline V gene, CDR1 is PRHDT and CDR2 is FYEKMQ (reference sequence). DNA of the CDR3: TGTGCCAGCAGCTTACGCGGGAGGGCCAGCGAGCAGTACTTC. This codes for CASSLRGRASEQYF.

This clone was picked up a small number of times. V gene TRBV4-1 combines with J gene TRBJ1-5; 11 bases line up with TRBD1. The CDR3 spans 14 residues. The V segment lost 6 bases and the J segment 2 bases; nucleotides outside the gene matches: 0. Germline CDR1 reads MGHRA; CDR2 reads YSYEKL. The CDR3 DNA follows: TGCGCCAGCAGGGGACAGGGGGGCAATCAGCCCCAGCATTTT. It codes for CASRGQGGNQPQHF.

The chain joins TRBV9 to TRBJ2-7; 7 nucleotides agree with TRBD1. Germline V gene lookup returns CDR1 SGDLS and CDR2 YYNGEE. The CDR3 is made up of 14 amino acids. With V trimmed by 0 bases and J by 6 bases, 6 bases remained unmatched. The CDR3 reads CASSVEDRVTEQYF. Here the CDR3 DNA reads TGTGCCAGCAGCGTAGAAGACAGGGTGACCGAGCAGTACTTC.

The chain links TRBV18 to TRBJ1-2; the match to TRBD1 covers 8 bases. V trimming: 0 bases; J trimming: 5 bases; junction bases outside the gene matches: 14. Germline-derived CDR1 and CDR2 are KGHSH and LQKENI. CDR3 length: 18 residues. The CDR3 loop reads CASSPPKLQGVRPYGYTF. The CDR3 DNA follows: TGTGCCAGCTCACCACCGAAGCTACAGGGGGTTCGTCCGTATGGCTACACCTTC.